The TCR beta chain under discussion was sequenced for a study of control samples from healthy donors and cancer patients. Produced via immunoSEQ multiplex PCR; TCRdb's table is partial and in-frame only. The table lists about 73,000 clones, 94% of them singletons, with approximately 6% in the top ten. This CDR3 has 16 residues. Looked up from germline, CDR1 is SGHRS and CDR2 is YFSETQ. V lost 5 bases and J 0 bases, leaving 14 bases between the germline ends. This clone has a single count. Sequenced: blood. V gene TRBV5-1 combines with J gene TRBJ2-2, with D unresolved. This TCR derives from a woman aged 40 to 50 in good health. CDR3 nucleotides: TGCGCCAGCAGTTTCATGAGGAGCGCGAACACCGGGGAGCTGTTTTTT. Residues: CASSFMRSANTGELFF.